The 17 T cell receptor beta chains listed next were all sequenced from one sample in a study of beta chain features in type 1 diabetes. Expressed TCRB transcripts were sequenced because the isolated RNA had all been reverse transcribed beforehand. Profiling relied on immunoSEQ multiplex PCR, and the TCRdb table lists in-frame clones only, not all of them. This repertoire shows 300,000 to 400,000 clones, approximately 15% found once; its top ten account for 0.015%. Findings of the study overall: Shorter TCRB CDR3s, moderately but significantly so, marked every one of the four CD4+ subsets in Type 1 diabetes patients.

These receptors' antigens are unknown. Sequencing was done on a sample of naive CD4+ T cells from blood. The source of these receptors is a woman between 18 and 29 years old with type 1 diabetes.

This clone turned up a few times. V is TRBV4-1 and J is TRBJ2-2, with 9 bases matching TRBD2. This CDR3 has 19 amino acids. V lost 1 base to trimming and J lost 0 bases; unmatched junction nucleotides: 9. Per the germline V gene, CDR1 is MGHRA and CDR2 is YSYEKL. The CDR3 region is CASSQARASGAANTGELFF. As DNA, the CDR3 is TGCGCCAGCAGCCAAGCCCGGGCTAGCGGGGCTGCGAACACCGGGGAGCTGTTTTTT.

This clone was picked up a small number of times. The chain combines TRBV28 with TRBJ2-1, with D perhaps matching TRBD2 (5 bases). V was shortened by 6 bases and J by 0 bases, with 15 bases between the two germline ends. Looked up from germline, CDR1 is MDHEN and CDR2 is SYDVKM. The CDR3 spans 16 residues. As DNA, the CDR3 is TGTGCCAGCAGCCCTTATCCAGCGGTCTCCTACAATGAGCAGTTCTTC. As protein: CASSPYPAVSYNEQFF.

V and J are TRBV5-1 and TRBJ2-5; 7 bases fit TRBD1. J lost 2 bases, V lost 5 bases, and 6 bases had no gene match. The germline V gene encodes CDR1 SGHRS and CDR2 YFSETQ. The CDR3 contains 14 residues. CDR3 sequence (DNA): TGCGCCAGCAGGACAGGGCGTCCTCAAGAGACCCAGTACTTC. Translated, it gives CASRTGRPQETQYF.

This clone was detected only a few times. The chain links TRBV15 to TRBJ2-7; 8 bases line up with TRBD2. V trimming: 0 bases; J trimming: 3 bases; junction bases outside the gene matches: 7. Germline V gene sequence: CDR1 LNHNV, CDR2 YYDKDF (reference sequence). The CDR3 is 16 residues long. CDR3 nucleotides: TGTGCCACCAGCAGAGAAGGACTAGCCGCGAGCTACGAGCAGTACTTC. Protein sequence: CATSREGLAASYEQYF.

This clone has just a few counts. The J gene is TRBJ2-7, the V gene TRBV5-1; 10 bases agree with TRBD1. This CDR3 is 14 amino acids long. Per germline, CDR1 SGHRS and CDR2 YFSETQ. The junction had 9 bases not matched to a gene; V was cut back by 6 bases and J by 6 bases. CDR3 amino acids: CASTQTGTGVEQYF. CDR3 DNA sequence: TGCGCCAGCACCCAAACCGGGACAGGGGTCGAGCAGTACTTC.

The CDR3 coding sequence is TGTGCCAGCAGCCAAAGGACAGGGTTTGGAGATACGCAGTATTTT. This translates into CASSQRTGFGDTQYF. The chain links TRBV5-4 to TRBJ2-3; 8 nucleotides line up with TRBD1. Germline V CDR1 and CDR2: SGHNT, YYREEE (reference sequence). The V gene end was trimmed by 4 bases and the J gene end by 5 bases; junction bases not matched to a gene: 9. The CDR3 is 15 residues long. Complete variable domain (other parts from reference TRBV5-4 and TRBJ2-3): ETGVTQSPTHLIKTRGQQVTLRCSSQSGHNTVSWYQQALGQGPQFIFQYYREEENGRGNFPPRFSGLQFPNYSSELNVNALELDDSALYLCASSQRTGFGDTQYFGPGTRLTVL.

This clone was counted a few times. The chain links TRBV5-1 to TRBJ2-1; D is unresolved. The CDR3 has 13 amino acids. Per germline, CDR1 SGHRS and CDR2 YFSETQ. Between the trimmed V and J ends, which lost 0 bases and 7 bases, there was a span of 8 bases. The CDR3 spells CASSLAEPNEQFF. Written as DNA, the CDR3 is TGCGCCAGCAGCTTGGCCGAGCCGAATGAGCAGTTCTTC.

This clone was counted a few times. The rearrangement links TRBV7-9 to TRBJ2-5, with TRBD1 matching 10 bases. Germline trimming cut 5 bases from V and 5 bases from J; bases unmatched to any gene: 8. The CDR3 extends over 15 amino acids. The V gene's germline CDR1 is SEHNR and CDR2 FQNEAQ (reference sequence). The CDR3 sequence is CASSLPTGGVETQYF. CDR3 nucleotide sequence: TGTGCCAGCAGCCTGCCGACAGGGGGCGTGGAGACCCAGTACTTC.

This chain connects TRBV5-1 to TRBJ2-7; D gene unclear. CDR1 is SGHRS and CDR2 is YFSETQ in the germline V gene. V lost 2 bases, J lost 2 bases, and 8 bases lay in between. CDR3 size: 13 residues. In nucleotides, the CDR3 is TGCGCCAGCAGCTTATTCGACACCTACGAGCAGTACTTC. Translating it yields CASSLFDTYEQYF.

This clone was recorded a few times. The chain uses TRBV7-9 and TRBJ2-7; either TRBD1 or TRBD2 may fit D (6 bases each). V was cut by 6 bases and J by 3 bases, with 12 bases left in between. The germline V gene has CDR1 SEHNR and CDR2 FQNEAQ (reference sequence). This CDR3 is built from 13 residues. The CDR3 loop is CASSPEGDYEQYV. CDR3 nucleotide sequence: TGTGCCAGCAGTCCGGAGGGGGACTACGAGCAGTACGTC.

In this sample, this clone turned up a few times. This chain links TRBV9 with TRBJ2-2; maybe TRBD2 (5 bases). Trimming removed 4 bases from V and 3 bases from J, with 16 bases in between. This CDR3 region has 16 residues. CDR1 SGDLS and CDR2 YYNGEE come from the germline V gene. The CDR3 here is CASSPRGGVDTGELFF. CDR3 coding DNA: TGTGCCAGCAGCCCCCGTGGAGGAGTGGACACCGGGGAGCTGTTTTTT.

In this sample, this clone turned up a few times. This chain connects TRBV19 to TRBJ2-1, with TRBD2 identical over 8 bases. The trim removed 7 bases at V and 6 bases at J, leaving 11 bases unmatched. CDR1 is LNHDA and CDR2 is SQIVND in the germline V gene (reference sequence). This CDR3 has 15 amino acids. CDR3 in amino acids: CASTNPGTSRNEQFF. Here the CDR3 DNA reads TGTGCCAGTACCAATCCCGGGACTAGTCGCAATGAGCAGTTCTTC.

This clone was observed a handful of times. This sequence joins TRBV30 and TRBJ1-2; D possibly corresponds to TRBD1 (5 bases). Trimming removed 2 bases at V and 3 bases at J, with 10 bases between. From germline, CDR1 is GTSNPN and CDR2 SVGIG (reference sequence). The CDR3 has 13 amino acids. The CDR3 spells CAWSPGEYYGYTF. CDR3 nucleotide sequence: TGTGCCTGGAGTCCGGGGGAGTACTATGGCTACACCTTC. Using reference TRBV30 and TRBJ1-2 for the parts outside the CDR3, the full variable domain is SQTIHQWPATLVQPVGSPLSLECTVEGTSNPNLYWYRQAAGRGLQLLFYSVGIGQISSEVPQNLSASRPQDRQFILSSKKLLLSDSGFYLCAWSPGEYYGYTFGSGTRLTVV.

The V gene is TRBV5-1, the J gene TRBJ2-1; 7 bases align to TRBD1. Germline V gives CDR1 SGHRS, CDR2 YFSETQ. The CDR3 is 15 amino acids. The J segment lost 5 bases and the V segment lost 2 bases, leaving 7 bases of the junction unmatched. Here the CDR3 DNA reads TGCGCCAGCAGCTTATGGGCAGGGGGACACAATGAGCAGTTCTTC. Translated, it gives CASSLWAGGHNEQFF.

Only a few counts were recorded for this clone. The same CDR3 arises from other DNA sequences in this sample as well. The gene calls are TRBV14 and TRBJ1-1, with no clear D. Deletions cut 1 base from V and 0 bases from J, with 6 bases between. The CDR3 is 14 amino acids. The V gene's germline CDR1 is SGHDN and CDR2 FVKESK. CDR3 protein: CASSQGSVNTEAFF. CDR3 in DNA: TGTGCCAGCAGCCAAGGGAGCGTGAACACTGAAGCTTTCTTT. Full variable domain (missing parts from reference TRBV14 and TRBJ1-1): EAGVTQFPSHSVIEKGQTVTLRCDPISGHDNLYWYRRVMGKEIKFLLHFVKESKQDESGMPNNRFLAERTGGTYSTLKVQPAELEDSGVYFCASSQGSVNTEAFFGQGTRLTVV.

This clone was observed a few times. V is TRBV7-9 and J is TRBJ2-3; the D gene is possibly TRBD1 (5 bases). The germline V gene encodes CDR1 SEHNR and CDR2 FQNEAQ (reference sequence). Trimming left V 7 bases short and J 4 bases short, with 18 bases between. The CDR3 sequence is 15 residues long. CDR3 sequence: CASTLRRGRADTQYF. The DNA for the CDR3 is TGTGCCAGCACGCTGAGAAGGGGCCGGGCAGATACGCAGTATTTT.

The chain links TRBV4-1 to TRBJ1-3; 7 bases fit TRBD1. V was pared by 4 bases and J by 2 bases, with 2 bases of the junction left unmatched. This CDR3 contains 14 residues. Germline CDR1 is MGHRA and CDR2 is YSYEKL. This chain's CDR3 is CASSPTGTGNTIYF. CDR3 in DNA: TGCGCCAGCAGCCCGACAGGGACTGGAAACACCATATATTTT.